The rows below give T cell receptor beta chains drawn from one sample of a study of cytomegalovirus exposure and HLA in healthy donors. TCRdb's copy holds only in-frame clones and misses some; the assay was immunoSEQ multiplex PCR. The sample has about 150,000 clones, over 80% seen once; the top ten hold roughly 1.2%. Specimen: PBMCs. These TCRs come from a boy between 2 and 15 years old in good health and CMV-seronegative. CDR3s include the opening cysteine and the closing phenylalanine or tryptophan. The D gene is left open where the match is weak. Only part of the rows carry a size: once, few, many, or a class if the clone is expanded.

TRBJ1-5,TRBV23-1,TRBD1,once,CASSRGRGNDQPQHF,TGCGCCAGCAGTCGTGGCAGGGGGAACGATCAGCCCCAGCATTTT
TRBJ2-1,TRBV11-2,NA,NA,CASSSRYEQFF,TGTGCCAGCAGCTCCCGGTATGAGCAGTTCTTC
TRBJ2-1,TRBV11-2,NA,few,CASKEGLAWGEQFF,TGTGCCAGCAAAGAAGGGCTAGCATGGGGTGAGCAGTTCTTC
TRBJ1-2,TRBV5-8,NA,NA,CASSLGHDGYTF,TGTGCCAGCAGCCTGGGACATGATGGCTACACCTTC
TRBJ1-3,TRBV19,TRBD1,NA,CASSTWDSSGNTIYF,TGTGCCAGTAGTACCTGGGACAGCTCTGGAAACACCATATATTTT
TRBJ2-3,TRBV9,TRBD2,NA,CASSVALLAGADTQYF,TGTGCCAGCAGCGTAGCGCTCCTAGCGGGAGCTGATACGCAGTATTTT
TRBJ2-5,TRBV19,TRBD1,NA,CASSPRTGGFSKETQYF,TGTGCCAGTAGTCCTAGGACAGGGGGGTTCTCCAAAGAGACCCAGTACTTC
TRBJ2-3,TRBV28,TRBD2,NA,CASSSLAGPGDTQYF,TGTGCCAGCAGTTCTCTAGCGGGGCCGGGAGATACGCAGTATTTT
TRBJ1-2,TRBV5-3,NA,NA,CARSLGADTNYGYTF,TGTGCCAGAAGCTTGGGGGCCGATACTAACTATGGCTACACCTTC
TRBJ1-2,TRBV6-5,NA,NA,CASSYSSGRDGNGYTF,TGTGCCAGCAGTTACTCATCGGGCAGGGATGGGAATGGCTACACCTTC
TRBJ1-5,TRBV30,NA,few,CAWSVQGNQPQHF,TGTGCCTGGAGTGTACAGGGAAATCAGCCCCAGCATTTT
TRBJ1-4,TRBV5-1,TRBD1,NA,CASSLTGGKVEKLFF,TGCGCCAGCAGCTTAACAGGGGGCAAGGTCGAAAAACTGTTTTTT
TRBJ2-7,TRBV29-1,TRBD1,NA,CSVGDRGEQYF,TGCAGCGTAGGGGACAGGGGAGAGCAGTACTTC
TRBJ2-1,TRBV7-9,NA,NA,CASSLALVDEQFF,TGTGCCAGCAGCTTAGCGTTAGTGGATGAGCAGTTCTTC
TRBJ2-1,TRBV6-5,TRBD1,NA,CASSYFRDRSNEQFF,TGTGCCAGCAGTTACTTCCGGGACAGGAGCAATGAGCAGTTCTTC
TRBJ1-5,TRBV6-1,NA,NA,CASSGVLGAINQPQHF,TGTGCCAGCAGTGGGGTCTTGGGGGCCATCAATCAGCCCCAGCATTTT
TRBJ1-2,TRBV9,TRBD1,few,CASSAGQGVSGYTF,TGTGCCAGCAGCGCGGGACAGGGTGTCTCCGGCTACACCTTC
TRBJ2-1,TRBV29-1,TRBD2,NA,CSVYLAGSSYNEQFF,TGCAGCGTTTATCTAGCGGGGAGCTCCTACAATGAGCAGTTCTTC
TRBJ2-3,TRBV30,TRBD2,NA,CAWKRERGADTQYF,TGTGCCTGGAAGCGTGAGCGGGGAGCAGATACGCAGTATTTT
TRBJ2-7,TRBV7-2,NA,few,CASSLVGPEGIGEQYF,TGTGCCAGCAGCTTAGTGGGCCCGGAGGGTATAGGAGAGCAGTACTTC
TRBJ1-1,TRBV10-3,NA,NA,CATTSVVNTEAFF,TGTGCCACCACTTCCGTTGTGAACACTGAAGCTTTCTTT
TRBJ2-1,TRBV6-5,TRBD2,NA,CASSYQLAGRYNEQFF,TGTGCCAGCAGTTATCAACTAGCGGGGAGGTACAATGAGCAGTTCTTC
TRBJ2-5,TRBV9,TRBD2,NA,CASSLGTNPLGETQYF,TGTGCCAGCAGCCTGGGGACTAACCCTCTAGGAGAGACCCAGTACTTC
TRBJ1-2,TRBV6-5,TRBD1,NA,CASQNHGRGRDGYTF,TGTGCCAGCCAAAACCACGGCAGGGGGCGCGACGGCTACACCTTC
TRBJ2-3,TRBV9,NA,NA,CASSGRDGGGNTQYF,TGTGCCAGCAGCGGGCGGGACGGTGGAGGAAATACGCAGTATTTT
TRBJ1-1,TRBV6-5,TRBD1,few,CASTTRQGGTEAFF,TGTGCCAGCACGACTCGACAGGGAGGCACTGAAGCTTTCTTT
TRBJ1-1,TRBV6-5,NA,NA,CATARAGNTEAFF,TGTGCCACTGCTAGAGCGGGGAACACTGAAGCTTTCTTT
TRBJ2-1,TRBV19,TRBD2,few,CASSMTSGNYNEQFF,TGTGCCAGTAGTATGACTAGCGGGAACTACAATGAGCAGTTCTTC
TRBJ2-1,TRBV19,NA,NA,CASKAELNYNEQFF,TGTGCCAGTAAAGCGGAACTTAACTACAATGAGCAGTTCTTC
TRBJ2-1,TRBV13,TRBD2,NA,CASRSTTSGTIYEQFF,TGTGCCAGCAGATCTACGACTAGCGGGACCATCTATGAGCAGTTCTTC
TRBJ2-3,TRBV7-2,NA,NA,CASSPRPSTDTQYF,TGTGCCAGCAGCCCTAGGCCTTCCACAGATACGCAGTATTTT
TRBJ2-7,TRBV9,NA,NA,CASSVAPEGAERQYF,TGTGCCAGCAGCGTAGCGCCGGAGGGGGCTGAACGGCAGTACTTC
TRBJ2-1,TRBV6-1,NA,NA,CASGEFPWQARYNEQFF,TGTGCCAGCGGTGAATTTCCATGGCAGGCTCGCTACAATGAGCAGTTCTTC
TRBJ2-2,TRBV18,TRBD1,NA,CASSPWAGQGALTGELFF,TGTGCCAGCTCACCTTGGGCCGGACAGGGGGCGTTAACCGGGGAGCTGTTTTTT
TRBJ1-2,TRBV5-5,NA,NA,CASSPSGSTAYGYTF,TGTGCCAGCAGCCCCTCAGGGTCAACTGCCTATGGCTACACCTTC
TRBJ2-1,TRBV6-5,NA,NA,CASSYSRPDYNEQFF,TGTGCCAGCAGTTACTCGCGGCCCGATTACAATGAGCAGTTCTTC
TRBJ2-5,TRBV6-6,NA,NA,CASSYSQDRETQYF,TGTGCCAGCAGTTACTCTCAGGATCGGGAGACCCAGTACTTC
TRBJ2-2,TRBV5-1,NA,NA,CASSFRGVNTGELFF,TGCGCCAGCAGCTTTAGAGGAGTTAACACCGGGGAGCTGTTTTTT
TRBJ2-3,TRBV5-1,TRBD2,NA,CASSLRERGSDTQYF,TGCGCCAGCAGCTTGAGGGAGCGGGGGTCAGATACGCAGTATTTT
TRBJ2-1,TRBV29-1,NA,NA,CSVGEVEQFF,TGCAGCGTTGGGGAGGTTGAGCAGTTCTTC
TRBJ1-4,TRBV11-2,TRBD1,few,CASSSNRGANEKLFF,TGTGCCAGCAGCTCAAACAGGGGGGCAAATGAAAAACTGTTTTTT